In its sample, the clone carrying this T cell receptor (beta chain) was seen many times. Its target is not known. The authors made TCR beta libraries by quantitative 5'-RACE with molecular barcodes. TCRdb itself ran the 5' RACE reads through MiXCR, one entry per CDR3 protein. The table records around 29,000 distinct CDR3 sequences, about 5.3% of them present only once. This specimen comes from a study of CD8 T cells in ankylosing spondylitis. CDR3 length: 15 residues. CDR1 and CDR2 from the germline V gene are SGDLS and YYNGEE. V lost 4 bases and J lost 0, with 11 bases in between. Regarding the study as a whole: Enrichment of disease-linked clones was reportedly significant in matched ankylosing spondylitis synovial fluid. Certain motif variants had earlier been reported in reactive arthritis synovial fluid and blood.

Specimen: blood, either unsorted or a sorted T cell fraction (not recorded which). The origin of this receptor is a female donor with ankylosing spondylitis or in good health (not recorded which). This rearrangement joins TRBV9 to TRBJ2-1; TRBD1 might be the D (6 bases). CDR3: CASSPQGFSYNEQFF. The CDR3 DNA sequence: TGTGCCAGCAGCCCCCAGGGGTTCTCCTACAATGAGCAGTTCTTC.